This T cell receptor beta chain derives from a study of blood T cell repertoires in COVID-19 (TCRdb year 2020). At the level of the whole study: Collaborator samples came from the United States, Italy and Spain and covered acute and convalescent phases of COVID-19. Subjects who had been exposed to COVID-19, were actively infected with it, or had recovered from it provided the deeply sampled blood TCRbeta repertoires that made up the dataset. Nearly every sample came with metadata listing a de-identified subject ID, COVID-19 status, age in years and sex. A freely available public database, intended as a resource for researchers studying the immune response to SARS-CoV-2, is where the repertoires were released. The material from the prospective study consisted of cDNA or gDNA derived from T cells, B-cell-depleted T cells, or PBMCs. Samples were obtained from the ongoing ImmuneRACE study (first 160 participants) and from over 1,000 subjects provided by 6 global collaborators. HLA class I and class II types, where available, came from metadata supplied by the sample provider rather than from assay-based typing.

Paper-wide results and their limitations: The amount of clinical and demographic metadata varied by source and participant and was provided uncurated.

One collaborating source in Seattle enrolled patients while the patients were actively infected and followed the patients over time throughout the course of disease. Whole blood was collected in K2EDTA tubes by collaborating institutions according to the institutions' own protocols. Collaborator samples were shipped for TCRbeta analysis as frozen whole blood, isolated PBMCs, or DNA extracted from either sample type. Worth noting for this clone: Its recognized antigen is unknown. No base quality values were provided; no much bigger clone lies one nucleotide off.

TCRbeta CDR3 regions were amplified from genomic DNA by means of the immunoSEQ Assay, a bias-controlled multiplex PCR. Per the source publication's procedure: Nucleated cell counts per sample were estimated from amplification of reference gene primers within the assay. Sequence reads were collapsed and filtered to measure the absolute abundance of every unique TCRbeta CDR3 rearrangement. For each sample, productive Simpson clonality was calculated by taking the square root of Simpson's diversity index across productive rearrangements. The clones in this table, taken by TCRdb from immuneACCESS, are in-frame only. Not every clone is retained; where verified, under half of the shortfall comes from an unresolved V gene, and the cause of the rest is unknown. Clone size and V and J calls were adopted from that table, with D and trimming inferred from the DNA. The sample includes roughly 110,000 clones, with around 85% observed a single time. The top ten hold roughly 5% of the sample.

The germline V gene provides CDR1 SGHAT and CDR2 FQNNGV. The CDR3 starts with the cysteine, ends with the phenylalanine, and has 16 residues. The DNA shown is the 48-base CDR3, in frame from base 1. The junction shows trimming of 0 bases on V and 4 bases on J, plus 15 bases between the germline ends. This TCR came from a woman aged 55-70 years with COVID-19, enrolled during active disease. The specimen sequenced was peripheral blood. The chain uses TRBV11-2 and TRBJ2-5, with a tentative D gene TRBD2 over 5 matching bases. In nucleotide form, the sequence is TGTGCCAGCAGCTTAGATTCAGGAGCCGCGGGAGAGACCCAGTACTTC. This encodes CASSLDSGAAGETQYF.